This T cell receptor (beta chain) came from a study of blood T cell repertoires in COVID-19. Profiled with immunoSEQ multiplex PCR; TCRdb holds only in-frame clones, not every one. The sample includes 25,000 or so clones, roughly 94% of them seen just once. Trimming at V came to 7 bases and at J to 7 bases, leaving 10 bases not matched to a gene. This CDR3 comprises 15 residues. Germline V gene sequence: CDR1 MDHEN, CDR2 SYDVKM. Input material: peripheral blood. This sequence was found in a human donor with active COVID-19. The donor label of this sample is uncertain. The chain carries TRBV28 and TRBJ2-1; TRBD1 agrees at 10 bases. This CDR3 is CASTLWDRGYNEQFF. CDR3 DNA sequence: TGTGCCAGCACCCTTTGGGACAGGGGCTATAATGAGCAGTTCTTC. The variable domain in full, with the rest retrieved from reference TRBV28 and TRBJ2-1, is DVKVTQSSRYLVKRTGEKVFLECVQDMDHENMFWYRQDPGLGLRLIYFSYDVKMKEKGDIPEGYSVSREKKERFSLILESASTNQTSMYLCASTLWDRGYNEQFFGPGTRLTVL.